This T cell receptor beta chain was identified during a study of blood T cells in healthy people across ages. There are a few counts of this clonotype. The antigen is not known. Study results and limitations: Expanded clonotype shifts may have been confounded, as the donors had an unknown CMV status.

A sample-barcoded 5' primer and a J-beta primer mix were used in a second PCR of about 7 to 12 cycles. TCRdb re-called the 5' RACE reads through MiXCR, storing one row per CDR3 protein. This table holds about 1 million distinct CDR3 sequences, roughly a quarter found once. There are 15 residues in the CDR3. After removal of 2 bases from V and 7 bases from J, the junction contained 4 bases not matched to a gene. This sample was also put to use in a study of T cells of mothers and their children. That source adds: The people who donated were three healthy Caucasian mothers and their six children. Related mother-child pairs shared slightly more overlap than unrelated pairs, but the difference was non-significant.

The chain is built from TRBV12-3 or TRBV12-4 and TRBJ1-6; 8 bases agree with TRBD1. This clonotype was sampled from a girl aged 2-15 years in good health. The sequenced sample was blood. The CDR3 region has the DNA TGTGCCAGCAGTTTATTGGGACAGGAGAATTCACCCCTCCACTTT. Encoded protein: CASSLLGQENSPLHF.